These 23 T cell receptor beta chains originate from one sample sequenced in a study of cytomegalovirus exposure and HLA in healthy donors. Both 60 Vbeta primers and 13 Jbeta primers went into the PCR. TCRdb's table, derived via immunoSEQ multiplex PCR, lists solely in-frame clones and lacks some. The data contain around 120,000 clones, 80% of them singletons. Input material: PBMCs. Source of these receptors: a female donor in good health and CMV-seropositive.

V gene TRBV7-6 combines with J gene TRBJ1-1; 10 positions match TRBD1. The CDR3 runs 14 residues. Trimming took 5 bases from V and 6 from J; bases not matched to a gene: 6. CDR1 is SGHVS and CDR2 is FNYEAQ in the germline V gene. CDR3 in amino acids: CASSGGTGEPEAFF. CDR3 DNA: TGTGCCAGCAGCGGCGGGACAGGGGAACCTGAAGCTTTCTTT.

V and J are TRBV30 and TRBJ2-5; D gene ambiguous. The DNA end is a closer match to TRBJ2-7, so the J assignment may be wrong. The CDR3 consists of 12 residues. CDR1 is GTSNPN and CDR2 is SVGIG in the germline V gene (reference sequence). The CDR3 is CAWSVKDYEQYF. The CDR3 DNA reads TGTGCCTGGAGTGTGAAGGACTACGAGCAGTACTTC.

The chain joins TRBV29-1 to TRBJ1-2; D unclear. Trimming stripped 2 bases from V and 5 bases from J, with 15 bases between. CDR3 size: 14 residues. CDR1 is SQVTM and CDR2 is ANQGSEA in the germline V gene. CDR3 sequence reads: CSVEHPSNGYGYTF. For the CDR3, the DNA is TGCAGCGTTGAACACCCTAGTAACGGGTATGGCTACACCTTC.

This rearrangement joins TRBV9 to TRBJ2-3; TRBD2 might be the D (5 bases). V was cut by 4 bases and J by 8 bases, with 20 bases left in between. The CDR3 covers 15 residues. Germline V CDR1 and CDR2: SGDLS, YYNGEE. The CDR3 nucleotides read TGTGCCAGCAGCACCTCACTTGGGTTCGGAGGTACGCAGTATTTT. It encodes CASSTSLGFGGTQYF.

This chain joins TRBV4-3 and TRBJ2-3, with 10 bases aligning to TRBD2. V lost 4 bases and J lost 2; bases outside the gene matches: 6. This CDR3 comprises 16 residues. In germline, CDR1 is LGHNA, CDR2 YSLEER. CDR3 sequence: CASSPSGGESTDTQYF. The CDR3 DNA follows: TGCGCCAGCAGCCCGAGCGGGGGGGAATCCACAGATACGCAGTATTTT.

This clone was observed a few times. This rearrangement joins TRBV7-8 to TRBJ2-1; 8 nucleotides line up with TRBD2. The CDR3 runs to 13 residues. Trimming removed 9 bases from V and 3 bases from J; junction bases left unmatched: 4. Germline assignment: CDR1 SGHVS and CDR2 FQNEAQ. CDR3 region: CASSSGLYNEQFF. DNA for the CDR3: TGTGCCAGTTCTAGCGGGCTCTACAATGAGCAGTTCTTC.

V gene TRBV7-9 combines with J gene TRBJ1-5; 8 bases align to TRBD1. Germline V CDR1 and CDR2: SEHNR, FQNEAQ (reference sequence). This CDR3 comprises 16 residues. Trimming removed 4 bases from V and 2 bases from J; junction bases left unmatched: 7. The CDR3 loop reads CASSSTGQGGNQPQHF. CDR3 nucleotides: TGTGCCAGCAGCTCGACCGGACAGGGCGGCAATCAGCCCCAGCATTTT.

CDR3 nucleotide sequence: TGTGCCAGCAGACCGACAGGTCCCAATGGTCAGCCCCAGCATTTT. It is translated as CASRPTGPNGQPQHF. J is TRBJ1-5 and V is TRBV6-5, with a tentative D call TRBD1 (6 bases). V gave up 6 bases and J gave up 6 bases, with 18 bases separating them. Germline V CDR1 and CDR2: MNHEY, SVGAGI. There are 15 residues in the CDR3.

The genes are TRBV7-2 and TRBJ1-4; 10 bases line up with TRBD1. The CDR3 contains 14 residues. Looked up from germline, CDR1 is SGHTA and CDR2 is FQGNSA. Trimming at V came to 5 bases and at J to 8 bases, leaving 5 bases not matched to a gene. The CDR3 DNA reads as TGTGCCAGCAGCGAAGACAGGGGGCGAGAAAAACTGTTTTTT. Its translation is CASSEDRGREKLFF.

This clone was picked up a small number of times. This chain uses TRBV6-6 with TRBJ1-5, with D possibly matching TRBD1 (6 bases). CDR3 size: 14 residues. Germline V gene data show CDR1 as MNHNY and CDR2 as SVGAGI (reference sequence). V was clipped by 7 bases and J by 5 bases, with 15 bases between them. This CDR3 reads CASTAGDRDQPQHF. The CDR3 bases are TGTGCCAGCACCGCAGGGGATCGAGATCAGCCCCAGCATTTT.

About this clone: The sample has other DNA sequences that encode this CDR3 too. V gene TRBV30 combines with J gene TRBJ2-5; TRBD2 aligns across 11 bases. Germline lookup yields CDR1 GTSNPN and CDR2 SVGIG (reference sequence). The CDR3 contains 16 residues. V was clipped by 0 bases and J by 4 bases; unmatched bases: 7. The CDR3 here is CAWSVRSGGAGETQYF. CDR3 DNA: TGTGCCTGGAGTGTACGTAGCGGGGGGGCGGGAGAGACCCAGTACTTC.

In DNA form, the CDR3 reads TGTGCCAGCTCCCTGGGACAGGTGAGCACTGAAGCTTTCTTT. It is translated as CASSLGQVSTEAFF. The J gene is TRBJ1-1, the V gene TRBV18, with TRBD1 matching 8 bases. Per germline, CDR1 KGHSH and CDR2 LQKENI. The CDR3 totals 14 residues. V shed 6 bases and J 4 bases; nucleotides not matched to a gene: 7.

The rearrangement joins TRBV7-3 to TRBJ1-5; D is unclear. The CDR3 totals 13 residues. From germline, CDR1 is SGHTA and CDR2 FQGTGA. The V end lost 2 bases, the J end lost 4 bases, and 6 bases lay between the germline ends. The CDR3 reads CASSLGPNQPQHF. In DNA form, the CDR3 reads TGTGCCAGCAGCTTAGGCCCTAATCAGCCCCAGCATTTT.

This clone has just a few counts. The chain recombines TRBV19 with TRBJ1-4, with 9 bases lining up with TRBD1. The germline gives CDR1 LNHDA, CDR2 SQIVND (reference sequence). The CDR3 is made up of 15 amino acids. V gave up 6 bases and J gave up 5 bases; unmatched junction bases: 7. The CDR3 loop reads CASRNRGRGNEKLFF. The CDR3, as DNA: TGTGCCAGTAGGAACAGGGGGCGAGGGAATGAAAAACTGTTTTTT.

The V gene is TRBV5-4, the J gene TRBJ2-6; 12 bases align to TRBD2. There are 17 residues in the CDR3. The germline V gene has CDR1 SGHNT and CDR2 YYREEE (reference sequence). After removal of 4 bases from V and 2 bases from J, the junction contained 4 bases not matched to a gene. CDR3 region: CASSDLAGGPGANVLTF. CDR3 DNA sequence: TGTGCCAGCAGCGATCTAGCGGGGGGGCCTGGGGCCAACGTCCTGACTTTC.

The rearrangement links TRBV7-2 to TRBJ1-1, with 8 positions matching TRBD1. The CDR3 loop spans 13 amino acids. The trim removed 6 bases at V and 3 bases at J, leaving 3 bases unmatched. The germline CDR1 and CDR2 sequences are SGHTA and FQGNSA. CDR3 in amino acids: CASRTQGDTEAFF. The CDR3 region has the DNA TGTGCCAGCAGAACACAGGGGGACACTGAAGCTTTCTTT.

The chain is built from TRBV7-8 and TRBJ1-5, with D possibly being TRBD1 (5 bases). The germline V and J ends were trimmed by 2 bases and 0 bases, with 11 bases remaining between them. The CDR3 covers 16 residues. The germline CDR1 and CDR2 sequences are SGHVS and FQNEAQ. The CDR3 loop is CASSLIIGVSNQPQHF. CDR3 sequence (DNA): TGTGCCAGCAGCTTAATAATAGGGGTTAGCAATCAGCCCCAGCATTTT.

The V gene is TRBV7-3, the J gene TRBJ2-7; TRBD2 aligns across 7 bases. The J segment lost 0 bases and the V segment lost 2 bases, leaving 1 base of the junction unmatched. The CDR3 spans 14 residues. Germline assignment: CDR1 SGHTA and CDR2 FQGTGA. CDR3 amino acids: CASSLAGDSYEQYF. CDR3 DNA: TGTGCCAGCAGCTTAGCGGGGGACTCCTACGAGCAGTACTTC.

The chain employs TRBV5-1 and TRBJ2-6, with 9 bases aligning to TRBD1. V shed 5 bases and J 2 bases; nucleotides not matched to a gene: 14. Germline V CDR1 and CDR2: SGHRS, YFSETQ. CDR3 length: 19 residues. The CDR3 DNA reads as TGCGCCAGCAGGGGCTCGGGGACAGGGCTGCCCACTGGGGCCAACGTCCTGACTTTC. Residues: CASRGSGTGLPTGANVLTF.

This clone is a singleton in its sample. The CDR3 DNA reads TGTGCCAGTAGTGCCGGACAGAACACCGGGGAGCTGTTTTTT. Protein: CASSAGQNTGELFF. The chain carries TRBV19 and TRBJ2-2, with D possibly being TRBD1 (5 bases). Germline CDR1 and CDR2: LNHDA and SQIVND (reference sequence). The germline V and J ends were trimmed by 5 bases and 1 base, with 8 bases remaining between them. This CDR3 has 14 residues.

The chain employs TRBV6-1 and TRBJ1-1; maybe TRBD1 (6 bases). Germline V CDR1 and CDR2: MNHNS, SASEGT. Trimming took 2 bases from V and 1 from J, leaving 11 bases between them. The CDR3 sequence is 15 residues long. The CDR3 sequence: CASSETGTRNTEAFF. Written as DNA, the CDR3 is TGTGCCAGCAGTGAAACCGGGACAAGGAACACTGAAGCTTTCTTT.

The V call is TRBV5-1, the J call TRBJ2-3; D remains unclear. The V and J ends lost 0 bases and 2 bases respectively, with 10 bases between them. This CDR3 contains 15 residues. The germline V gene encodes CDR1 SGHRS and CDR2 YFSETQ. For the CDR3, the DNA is TGCGCCAGCAGCTTGGCAGGCACCTTCACAGATACGCAGTATTTT. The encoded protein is CASSLAGTFTDTQYF.

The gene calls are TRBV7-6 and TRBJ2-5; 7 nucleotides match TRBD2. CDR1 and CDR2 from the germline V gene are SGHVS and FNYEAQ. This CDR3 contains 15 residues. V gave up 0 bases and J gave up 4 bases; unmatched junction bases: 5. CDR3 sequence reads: CASSLAVSGAETQYF. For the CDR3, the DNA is TGTGCCAGCAGCTTAGCCGTCAGCGGGGCAGAGACCCAGTACTTC.